Following are 11 T cell receptor beta chains from one sample sequenced in a study of blood T cell repertoires in COVID-19. Sequencing used immunoSEQ multiplex PCR; TCRdb keeps in-frame clones, though not all of them. The sample carries approximately 84,000 clones, 83% recorded once. Sequencing was done on a sample of peripheral blood. The receptors shown here come from a woman of 80 years or more with acute or convalescent COVID-19.

The V and J genes are TRBV20-1 and TRBJ1-1; D is unclear. The CDR3 loop spans 10 amino acids. Per the germline V gene, CDR1 is DFQATT and CDR2 is SNEGSKA (reference sequence). CDR3: CTRRVTEAFF. The CDR3 region has the DNA TGCACCAGGAGGGTCACTGAAGCTTTCTTT.

This rearrangement joins TRBV5-4 to TRBJ2-5; unclear D gene. The CDR3 length is 12 residues. Looked up from germline, CDR1 is SGHNT and CDR2 is YYREEE (reference sequence). The germline V and J ends were trimmed by 2 bases and 4 bases, with 6 bases remaining between them. Here the CDR3 DNA reads TGTGCCAGCAGCTTAGTCGGAGAGACCCAGTACTTC. This sequence encodes CASSLVGETQYF.

This chain connects TRBV11-3 to TRBJ1-1, with 8 bases aligning to TRBD1. The germline gives CDR1 SGHNT, CDR2 YENEEA. Losses at the gene ends were 5 bases for V and 1 base for J; bases not matched to a gene: 3. The CDR3 is 14 amino acids. Here the CDR3 reads CASSVGQGNTEAFF. CDR3 bases: TGTGCCAGCAGCGTAGGACAGGGGAACACTGAAGCTTTCTTT.

This clone has a handful of counts. The chain combines TRBV3-1 (or the pseudogene TRBV3-2) with TRBJ2-3, with 7 positions matching TRBD2. The CDR3 runs 16 residues. The V segment lost 4 bases and the J segment 2 bases; nucleotides outside the gene matches: 9. In germline, CDR1 is LGHDT, CDR2 YNNKEL (reference sequence). The CDR3 DNA sequence: TGTGCCAGCAGCCCCCGGCTAGCGGTACACACAGATACGCAGTATTTT. Its protein product is CASSPRLAVHTDTQYF.

This chain links TRBV27 with TRBJ2-2, with 11 bases that match TRBD1. Germline CDR1 is MNHEY and CDR2 is SMNVEV (reference sequence). This CDR3 is built from 17 residues. The junction had 8 bases not matched to a gene; V was cut back by 5 bases and J by 3 bases. The CDR3 DNA reads as TGTGCCAGCAGTGCCCTACCGGGACAGGGGGACACCGGGGAGCTGTTTTTT. Translated: CASSALPGQGDTGELFF.

This rearrangement joins TRBV24-1 to TRBJ2-5, with TRBD2 as a possible D gene (6 bases). From germline, CDR1 is KGHDR and CDR2 SFDVKD. Trimming pared 4 bases from V and 1 base from J, leaving 6 bases between. This CDR3 comprises 13 residues. CDR3: CATSDGSQETQYF. DNA of the CDR3: TGTGCCACCAGTGACGGGAGCCAAGAGACCCAGTACTTC.

CDR3 sequence: CASSQGTEYGYTF. CDR3 DNA sequence: TGTGCCAGCAGCCAAGGGACAGAGTATGGCTACACCTTC. The gene calls are TRBV3-1 (or the pseudogene TRBV3-2) and TRBJ1-2; TRBD1 is a possible D gene (6 bases). Germline CDR1 is LGHDT and CDR2 is YNNKEL (reference sequence). The CDR3 has 13 amino acids. V lost 1 base and J 5 bases, leaving 8 bases between the germline ends.

This chain joins TRBV7-6 and TRBJ2-3; tentative D call: TRBD2 (5 bases). The length of the CDR3 is 15 residues. Trimming stripped 5 bases from V and 0 bases from J, with 12 bases between. CDR1 is SGHVS, CDR2 FNYEAQ, per germline. CDR3 nucleotide sequence: TGTGCCAGCAGCGGTCGCGGGTTTAGCACAGATACGCAGTATTTT. Protein product: CASSGRGFSTDTQYF.

As DNA, the CDR3 is TGTGCCAGCTCACCACCGGGACTGAATGAGCAGTTCTTC. Translation: CASSPPGLNEQFF. The J gene is TRBJ2-1, the V gene TRBV18; a possible D gene is TRBD2 (6 bases). The germline CDR1 and CDR2 sequences are KGHSH and LQKENI. The CDR3 covers 13 residues. Trimming left V 0 bases short and J 7 bases short, with 7 bases between.

This clone was detected a few times. CDR3 protein: CASSDVRGSDVQYF. The CDR3 bases are TGTGCCAGCAGTGACGTCCGGGGTTCTGATGTGCAGTACTTC. The chain joins TRBV2 to TRBJ2-7, with D tentatively TRBD2 (5 bases). Per germline, CDR1 SNHLY and CDR2 FYNNEI. Trimming stripped 3 bases from V and 9 bases from J, with 18 bases between. The CDR3 is made up of 14 amino acids.

This clone was seen repeatedly, ten times or more. The chain has TRBV3-1 (or the pseudogene TRBV3-2) and TRBJ2-2; D is possibly TRBD2 (5 bases). CDR1 and CDR2 (germline): LGHDT, YNNKEL (reference sequence). The V end lost 4 bases, the J end lost 4 bases, and 10 bases lay between the germline ends. There are 14 residues in the CDR3. This CDR3 reads CASSRWELTGELFF. The CDR3 DNA reads TGTGCCAGCAGCCGGTGGGAGCTCACCGGGGAGCTGTTTTTT.